This T cell receptor beta chain was captured in a study of beta chain features in type 1 diabetes listed by TCRdb under 2018. Notes on the research overall: Mean age, gender distribution, total cell number and subset yield did not differ between patients and healthy donors. A total of some 100,000,000 sorted cells were examined across all samples, and a strong correlation was observed between cell number per subset and RNA yield. The study compared the TCRB repertoires of sorted circulating CD4+ T cell subsets in recently diagnosed type 1 diabetes patients with those in matched healthy donors. Naive and central memory subsets were obtained from all 30 or so donors, but regulatory and stem cell-like memory subsets were isolated from only 8 patients and roughly 8 healthy donors. What the research found in general, with its limitations: Shorter templates might have been favored by PCR, but patient and control samples were amplified and corrected together, so both groups would have been affected equally by any skew. At VDJ recombination sites, patients with type 1 diabetes made fewer insertions and deleted more nucleotides, a pattern implying thymic rearrangement abnormalities. HLA sub-analyses involved small numbers of individuals, so any influence of HLA type on TCRB rearrangement remained unresolved. A moderate but significant shortening of TCRB CDR3 length was observed in type 1 diabetes patients in all four CD4+ subsets. Naive, central memory and regulatory TCRB repertoires appeared to be more alike among patients than among healthy donors. Because cDNA was sequenced instead of genomic DNA, highly expressing activated cells could be over-represented, though the groups showed no difference in activation or CD3 levels.

With respect to this clone: Its antigen remains unidentified. No base quality values were provided; no much bigger clone lies one nucleotide off.

All of the isolated RNA was reverse transcribed with the High Capacity cDNA Reverse Transcription Kit, so expressed TCRB transcripts were sequenced. Deep immunoSEQ sequencing was applied to naive, central memory and regulatory T cell samples, giving an average of about 3.57 million total reads per sample. After sorted cells were lysed in RLT buffer, RNA was extracted with DNase-treated RNeasy Micro or Mini kits, with the choice depending on cell number. Each cell subset was processed on its own to prevent cross-contamination, while patient and healthy donor samples were processed together. The immunoSEQ multiplex PCR was used to amplify TCRB sequences from cDNA, generating 87-bp fragments that spanned the CDR3 region. Sequencing of the amplicons was performed on the Illumina HiSeq platform. The authors processed their data as follows. Synthetic template baselines were used to correct PCR bias computationally, reads within Hamming distance 2 were collapsed, and singletons that could not be merged were discarded. Reads were aligned against IMGT to assign V, D and J genes, CDR3 length and insertions or deletions at six rearrangement sites. Within each subset, clonotype counts were normalized to sorted cell number, and only after that were true diversity and Gini coefficients computed with the tcR R package. Repertoire sharing was quantified using the overlap coefficient calculated on TCRB nucleotide sequences. TCRdb retrieved this table from immuneACCESS and kept in-frame rearrangements only. Not all clones are present; in checked studies, unresolved V genes account for under half, and no reason is known for the remainder. V and J calls and clone size are those listed in that table; D and trimming were worked out from the DNA. In this sample the table shows 300,000 to 350,000 clones, about a tenth of which occur a single time. Of the sample, roughly 0.99% is held by the ten largest clones.

From each donor, a single peripheral blood sample of about 116 mL on average was drawn into heparinised tubes. A BD FACSAria II and a panel including CD45RO, CCR7, CD25, CD127, CD95 and CD27 were used to sort naive, central memory, regulatory and stem cell-like memory CD4+ T cells. A purity above 95% was achieved for all sorted populations. PBMCs were isolated right away by Lymphoprep density gradient centrifugation and were stained directly, without culture. To minimize batch effects, samples were stained and sorted in pairs, one healthy donor with one patient per experiment. Inclusive of the bounding cysteine and phenylalanine, the CDR3 is 15 residues long. Only the CDR3 region is kept as DNA, spanning 45 bases read in frame from base 1. At the junction V is shortened by 0 bases and J by 2 bases, with 7 bases in between. Reading the germline V gene gives CDR1 SGHVS and CDR2 FQNEAQ.

This receptor was obtained from a man in his thirties or forties with type 1 diabetes. The chain links TRBV7-8 with TRBJ2-2, and the D gene may be TRBD2, 6 bases matching. Sequencing was performed on central memory CD4+ T cells from blood. Here the CDR3 is given as CASSLAGLNTGELFF. The DNA sequence is as follows: TGTGCCAGCAGCTTAGCGGGACTCAACACCGGGGAGCTGTTTTTT.